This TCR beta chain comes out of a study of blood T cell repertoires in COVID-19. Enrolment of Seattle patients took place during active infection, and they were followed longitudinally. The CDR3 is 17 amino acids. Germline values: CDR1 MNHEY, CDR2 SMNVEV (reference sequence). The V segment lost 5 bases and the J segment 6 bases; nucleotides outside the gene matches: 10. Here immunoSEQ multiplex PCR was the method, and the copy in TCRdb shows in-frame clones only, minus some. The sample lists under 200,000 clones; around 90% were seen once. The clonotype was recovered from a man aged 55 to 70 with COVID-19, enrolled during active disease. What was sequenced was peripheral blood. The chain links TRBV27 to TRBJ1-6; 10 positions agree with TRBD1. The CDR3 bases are TGTGCCAGCAGTACAACCGGGACAGGGGCGACTAATTCACCCCTCCACTTT. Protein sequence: CASSTTGTGATNSPLHF.